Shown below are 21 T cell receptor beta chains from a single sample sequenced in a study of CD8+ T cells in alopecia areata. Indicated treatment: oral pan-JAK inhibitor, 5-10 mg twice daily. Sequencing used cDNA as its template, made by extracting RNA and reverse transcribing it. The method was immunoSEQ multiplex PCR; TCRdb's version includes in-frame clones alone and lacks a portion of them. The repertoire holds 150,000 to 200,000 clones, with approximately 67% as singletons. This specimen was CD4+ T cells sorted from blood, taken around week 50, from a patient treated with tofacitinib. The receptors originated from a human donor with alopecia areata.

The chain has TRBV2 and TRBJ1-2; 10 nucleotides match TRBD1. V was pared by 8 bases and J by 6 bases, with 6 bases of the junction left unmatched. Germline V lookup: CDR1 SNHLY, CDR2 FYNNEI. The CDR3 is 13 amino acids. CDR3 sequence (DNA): TGTGCCAGCCGGGACAGGGGTCTTAATGGCTACACCTTC. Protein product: CASRDRGLNGYTF.

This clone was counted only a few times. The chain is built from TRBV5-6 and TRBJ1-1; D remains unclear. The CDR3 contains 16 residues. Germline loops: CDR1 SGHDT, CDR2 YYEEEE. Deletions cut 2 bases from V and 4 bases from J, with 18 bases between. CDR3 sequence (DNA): TGTGCCAGCAGCTTCGGAGCTCCCGGGTGGGCCACTGAAGCTTTCTTT. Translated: CASSFGAPGWATEAFF.

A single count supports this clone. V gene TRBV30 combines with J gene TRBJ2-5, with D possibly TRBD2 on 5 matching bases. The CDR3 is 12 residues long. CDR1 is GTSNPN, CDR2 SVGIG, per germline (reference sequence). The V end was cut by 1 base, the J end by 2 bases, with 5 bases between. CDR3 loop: CAWSGRQETQYF. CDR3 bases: TGTGCCTGGAGTGGGAGGCAAGAGACCCAGTACTTC.

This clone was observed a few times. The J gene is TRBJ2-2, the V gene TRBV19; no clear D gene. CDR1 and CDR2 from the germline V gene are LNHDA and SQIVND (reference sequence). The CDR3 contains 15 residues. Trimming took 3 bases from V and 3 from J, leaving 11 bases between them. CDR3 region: CASSISGTHTGELFF. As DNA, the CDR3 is TGTGCCAGTAGTATTTCTGGCACCCACACCGGGGAGCTGTTTTTT.

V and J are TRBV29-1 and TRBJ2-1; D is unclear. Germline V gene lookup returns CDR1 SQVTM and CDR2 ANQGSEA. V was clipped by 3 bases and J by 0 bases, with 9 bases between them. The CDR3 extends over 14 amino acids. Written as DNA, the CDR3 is TGCAGCGTTGACCAGTGGAGCTCCTACAATGAGCAGTTCTTC. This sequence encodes CSVDQWSSYNEQFF.

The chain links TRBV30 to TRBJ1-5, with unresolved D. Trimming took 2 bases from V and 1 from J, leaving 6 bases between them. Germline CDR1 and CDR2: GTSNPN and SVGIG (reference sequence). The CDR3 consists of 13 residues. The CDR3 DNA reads TGTGCCTGGAGTATGGACAGCAATCAGCCCCAGCATTTT. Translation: CAWSMDSNQPQHF. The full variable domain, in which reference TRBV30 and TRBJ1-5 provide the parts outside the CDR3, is SQTIHQWPATLVQPVGSPLSLECTVEGTSNPNLYWYRQAAGRGLQLLFYSVGIGQISSEVPQNLSASRPQDRQFILSSKKLLLSDSGFYLCAWSMDSNQPQHFGDGTRLSIL.

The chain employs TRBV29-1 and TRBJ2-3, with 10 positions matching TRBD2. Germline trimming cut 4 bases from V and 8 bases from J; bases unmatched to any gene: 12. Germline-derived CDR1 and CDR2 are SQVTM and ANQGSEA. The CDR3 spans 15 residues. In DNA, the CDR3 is TGCAGCGTTGTAGAACTAGCGGGGCCACAGGGTACGCAGTATTTT. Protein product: CSVVELAGPQGTQYF.

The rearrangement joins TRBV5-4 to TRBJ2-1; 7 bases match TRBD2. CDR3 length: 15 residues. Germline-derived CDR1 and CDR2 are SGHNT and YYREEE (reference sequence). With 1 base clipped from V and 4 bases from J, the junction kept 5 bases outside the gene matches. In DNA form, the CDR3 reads TGTGCCAGCAGCTTGCCTAGCGGACCGTACAATGAGCAGTTCTTC. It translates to CASSLPSGPYNEQFF.

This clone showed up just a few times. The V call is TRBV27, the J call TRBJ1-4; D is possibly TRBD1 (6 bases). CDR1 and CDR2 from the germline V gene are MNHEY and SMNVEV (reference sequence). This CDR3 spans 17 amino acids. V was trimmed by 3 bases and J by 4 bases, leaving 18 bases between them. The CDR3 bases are TGTGCCAGCAGTTTCGGCCTGTGGGGGGGCAATAATGAAAAACTGTTTTTT. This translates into CASSFGLWGGNNEKLFF.

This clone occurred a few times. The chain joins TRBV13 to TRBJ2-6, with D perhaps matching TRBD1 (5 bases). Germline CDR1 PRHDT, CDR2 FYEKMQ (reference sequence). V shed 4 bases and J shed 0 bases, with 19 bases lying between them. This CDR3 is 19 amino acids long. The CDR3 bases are TGTGCCAGCAGCTCGTCAGGGATACAACCAATCTCTGGGGCCAACGTCCTGACTTTC. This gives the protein CASSSSGIQPISGANVLTF.

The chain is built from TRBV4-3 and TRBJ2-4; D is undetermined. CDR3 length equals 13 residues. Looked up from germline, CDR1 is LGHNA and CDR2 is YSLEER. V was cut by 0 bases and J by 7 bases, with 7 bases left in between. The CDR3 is CASSQEYGNIQYF. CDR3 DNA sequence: TGCGCCAGCAGCCAAGAGTACGGGAACATTCAGTACTTC.

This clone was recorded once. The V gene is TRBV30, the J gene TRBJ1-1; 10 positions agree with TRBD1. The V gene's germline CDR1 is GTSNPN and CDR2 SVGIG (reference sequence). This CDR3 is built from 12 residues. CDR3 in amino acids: CASTGGAGYAFF. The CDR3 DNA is TGTGCTTCGACAGGGGGCGCGGGTTATGCTTTCTTT.

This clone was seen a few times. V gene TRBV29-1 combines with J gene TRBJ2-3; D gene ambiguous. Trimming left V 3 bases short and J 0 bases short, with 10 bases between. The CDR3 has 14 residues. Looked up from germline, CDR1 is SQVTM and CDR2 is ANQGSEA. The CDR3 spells CSVEKGSSTDTQYF. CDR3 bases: TGCAGCGTTGAGAAGGGATCTAGCACAGATACGCAGTATTTT.

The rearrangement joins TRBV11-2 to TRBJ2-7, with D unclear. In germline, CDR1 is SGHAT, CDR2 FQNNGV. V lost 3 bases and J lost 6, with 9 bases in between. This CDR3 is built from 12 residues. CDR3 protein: CASSFQSAEQYF. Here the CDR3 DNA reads TGTGCCAGCAGCTTTCAGTCAGCCGAGCAGTACTTC.

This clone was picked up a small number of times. The CDR3 DNA reads TGTGCCACCAGCAGGAGGGCGGAGGGGGGCTCACCCCTCCACTTT. Translating it yields CATSRRAEGGSPLHF. The chain employs TRBV15 and TRBJ1-6, with D maybe TRBD1 (6 bases). The CDR3 is made up of 15 amino acids. V lost 3 bases and J lost 10, with 16 bases in between. Germline V gene lookup returns CDR1 LNHNV and CDR2 YYDKDF (reference sequence). Complete variable domain (other parts from reference TRBV15 and TRBJ1-6): DAMVIQNPRYQVTQFGKPVTLSCSQTLNHNVMYWYQQKSSQAPKLLFHYYDKDFNNEADTPDNFQSRRPNTSFCFLDIRSPGLGDTAMYLCATSRRAEGGSPLHFGNGTRLTVT.

The CDR3 DNA is TGTGCCAGCAGTTCCCAGGGTGTGAGCACAGATACGCAGTATTTT. It is translated as CASSSQGVSTDTQYF. This rearrangement joins TRBV28 to TRBJ2-3; D may be TRBD1 (5 bases). Germline CDR1 and CDR2: MDHEN and SYDVKM. This CDR3 contains 15 residues. V lost 4 bases to trimming and J lost 0 bases, with 11 bases between them. The entire variable domain, with the rest obtained from reference TRBV28 and TRBJ2-3, is as follows: DVKVTQSSRYLVKRTGEKVFLECVQDMDHENMFWYRQDPGLGLRLIYFSYDVKMKEKGDIPEGYSVSREKKERFSLILESASTNQTSMYLCASSSQGVSTDTQYFGPGTRLTVL.

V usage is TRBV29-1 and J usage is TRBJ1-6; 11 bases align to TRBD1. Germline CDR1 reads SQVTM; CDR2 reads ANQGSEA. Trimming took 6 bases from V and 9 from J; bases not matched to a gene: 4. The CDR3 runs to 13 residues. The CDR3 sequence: CSVGTGGGSPLHF. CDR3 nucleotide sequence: TGCAGCGTGGGGACAGGGGGAGGTTCACCCCTCCACTTT.

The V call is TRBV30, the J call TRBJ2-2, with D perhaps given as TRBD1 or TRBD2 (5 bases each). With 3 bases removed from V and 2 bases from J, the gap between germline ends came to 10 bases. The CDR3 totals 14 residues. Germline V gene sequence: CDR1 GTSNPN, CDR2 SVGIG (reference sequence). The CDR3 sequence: CAWRGDSNTGELFF. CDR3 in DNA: TGTGCCTGGAGGGGAGACAGCAACACCGGGGAGCTGTTTTTT.

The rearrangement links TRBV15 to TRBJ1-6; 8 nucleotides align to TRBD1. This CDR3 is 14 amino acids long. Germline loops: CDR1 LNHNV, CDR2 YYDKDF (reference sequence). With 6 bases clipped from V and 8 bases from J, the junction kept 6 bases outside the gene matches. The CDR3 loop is CATRRTGSDSPLHF. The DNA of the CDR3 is TGTGCCACCAGAAGGACAGGGTCTGATTCACCCCTCCACTTT.

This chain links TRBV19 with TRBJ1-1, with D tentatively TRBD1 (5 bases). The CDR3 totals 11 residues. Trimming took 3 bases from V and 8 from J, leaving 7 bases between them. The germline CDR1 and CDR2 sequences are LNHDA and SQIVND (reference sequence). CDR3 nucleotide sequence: TGTGCCAGTAGTATGGGGCAGGAAGCTTTCTTT. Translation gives CASSMGQEAFF. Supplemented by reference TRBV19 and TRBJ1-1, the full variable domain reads DGGITQSPKYLFRKEGQNVTLSCEQNLNHDAMYWYRQDPGQGLRLIYYSQIVNDFQKGDIAEGYSVSREKKESFPLTVTSAQKNPTAFYLCASSMGQEAFFGQGTRLTVV.

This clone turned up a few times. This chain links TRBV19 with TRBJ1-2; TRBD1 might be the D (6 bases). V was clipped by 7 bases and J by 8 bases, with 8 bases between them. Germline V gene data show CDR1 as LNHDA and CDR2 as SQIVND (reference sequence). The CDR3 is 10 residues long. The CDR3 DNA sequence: TGTGCCAGTACAGGGGACGGCTACACCTTC. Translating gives CASTGDGYTF.